The sequence of this TCR beta chain was determined in a study of cytomegalovirus exposure and HLA in healthy donors (dated by TCRdb to the late 2010s). Concerning the study at large: In an earlier analysis of roughly 500 of the donors, under 300 Gb of sequence data and 120 million or so unique TCR beta sequences from about 179 million T cells were reported. An early release that covered fewer than 750 HLA-typed donors contained 300 to 350 gigabases of sequencing data and about 84 million unique TCR sequences. Of the roughly 400 genotyped donors, over 80% were placed in the genetic ancestry cluster associated with self-reported Caucasian donors. The study was designed to test whether signatures of past pathogen exposure could be identified by cataloging public T cell receptors. The study used immunosequencing to profile the T cell repertoires of approximately 640 subjects and linked those repertoires to cytomegalovirus serostatus. A separate validation cohort of 100 to 150 different subjects was used in addition to the approximately 670-subject first cohort. The study combined high-throughput TCR immunosequencing, statistical association of individual TCRs with disease status, and machine learning to predict cytomegalovirus infection status. In a later analysis, previously published TCR beta repertoires from roughly 710 donors were re-analyzed and high-resolution HLA genotyping was added so that TCR occurrence patterns could be studied. In the later analysis, no new phenotypic data were used to find candidate immune exposures; instead, reliance was placed on TCR beta sequences and their occurrence across donors. In an earlier analysis of several hundred of the donors, high-throughput TCR beta sequencing was used to judge whether each TCR beta V gene segment behaved as functional or pseudogenic. Alongside the repertoire data, information on donor age, sex, ethnicity and CMV serostatus was compiled. A later genetic analysis took genome-wide SNP genotypes for about three fifths of the roughly 700 donors and used that subset as a discovery cohort. All discovery cohort repertoires had been generated on a single sequencing platform. HLA typing included class I and class II loci at four-digit resolution. The number of donors typed differed by locus, with 629-630 for A, B, C, DRB1 and DQB1, more than 500 for DQA1, 600 to 610 for DPA1, and around 450 for DPB1. Four to six DR-DQ haplotypes were handled as single units for association and clustering because linkage in the cohort was strong. Among some 400 genotyped donors of the cohort, an average of approximately 240,000 unique TCR beta nucleotide sequences were sequenced per donor, roughly 20% of them non-productive.

As to this clone: This clone's antigen is unknown.

Between the V and J ends, shortened by 0 bases and 2 bases respectively, the junction contains 13 bases. According to the germline V gene, CDR1 reads SGHVS and CDR2 reads FQNEAQ. The CDR3 measures 17 amino acids from cysteine to phenylalanine. Only the CDR3 part of the read is kept: 51 bases, read in frame from the first base. The cohort was made up of 500 to 800 healthy bone marrow donors. At the time of sampling, every cohort member was nominally healthy, though immune exposures that went unrecorded were likely present. The donor tested CMV seropositive and was one of the 289 seropositive cohort members. Each donor provided a peripheral blood sample, and peripheral blood mononuclear cells were used for TCR beta sequencing. The Qiagen DNeasy Blood Extraction Kit was used to extract genomic DNA from the blood cell samples. Library prep was done by the immunoSEQ multiplex PCR assay. For the multiplex PCR, a mixture combining 60 forward primers for TCR Vbeta segments and 13 reverse primers for TCR Jbeta segments was used. The CDR3 region of rearranged TCR beta genes was amplified from genomic DNA by a multiplex PCR assay. Amplified TCR beta libraries were sequenced as 87-base-pair reads on the Illumina HiSeq System. The original methods were these. Across the 600 to 700 repertoires, a later analysis counted around 80 million unique TCR beta chains, some 11 million of which were shared by at least two donors. To remove PCR and sequencing errors, raw reads were error-corrected and collapsed into unique sequences using a nearest-neighbor algorithm that merged closely related sequences. To assign V, D and J gene segments, CDR3 sequences were aligned to IMGT reference sequences. For a sequence to be retained, at least a six-nucleotide match to both a V gene segment and a J gene segment was required. Rearrangements were classified as productive when the CDR3 lacked stop codons and remained in frame with V and J, and all other rearrangements were classified as non-productive. CDR3 was defined according to IMGT convention as the region running from the second conserved V-encoded cysteine to the conserved J-encoded phenylalanine. The earlier analysis of about 620 of the donors excluded sequences that lacked an unambiguous match to a single V gene segment. In an earlier analysis of 500 to 750 of the donors, V segments were called functional above 56.7% productive rearrangements and were called segregating when the between-donor standard deviation exceeded 5%. A statistical classification framework was built for diagnosing cytomegalovirus status from the catalog of TCR beta chain sequences. V and J gene assignment, in a later analysis, came from comparing TCR nucleotide sequences with IMGT/GENE-DB human TR gene sequences. The TCRdist pipeline was used in a later analysis to assign CDR3 sequences and most-parsimonious VDJ recombination scenarios. In a later analysis, each TCR beta chain was defined by its CDR3 amino acid sequence together with its V-gene family, and reads without a unique V-gene family were excluded. In a later analysis, 500 to 650 highly shared, low-generation-probability nucleotide sequences were removed to address suspected cross-contamination and a sequencing artifact. In a later analysis, a clonal expansion index for each public chain was calculated from normalized within-repertoire ranks of inferred template counts. In a later analysis, generation probabilities were computed using a VDJ recombination model fitted to out-of-frame rearrangements, and the results were checked against IGoR. In a later analysis, hypergeometric tests were used to score TCR-TCR, TCR-HLA and TCR-CMV co-occurrence, with a repertoire-size bias correction applied to TCR pairs. A later analysis estimated false discovery rates by permuting HLA or CMV assignments 20 times. In a later analysis, co-occurring TCRs were grouped using DBSCAN, with TCRdist sequence similarity added in when clustering inside HLA-allele-positive subsets. For co-occurrence clustering, repertoires with fewer than 30,000 or more than 120,000 public chains were excluded, along with roughly five repertoires with anomalous nucleotide sharing. The clones in this table, taken by TCRdb from immuneACCESS, are in-frame only. Not every clone is retained; where verified, under half of the shortfall comes from an unresolved V gene, and the cause of the rest is unknown. D and trimming come from the DNA, and the V and J calls and clone size come from that table. The sample table on file contains 200,000 to 250,000 clones. In total, the top ten clones hold 1.1% of the sample.

The study at large found these results: The 87-base-pair reads could not distinguish some IMGT-functional V segments, including TRBV6-2 and TRBV6-3, so those segments were excluded. According to a later analysis, parvovirus B19, influenza, CMV and Epstein-Barr virus appeared linked to several top co-occurrence clusters. The earlier analysis of fewer than 750 of the donors excluded seventeen rarely observed V segments, including chromosome 9 orphons, because counts were too low. Because HLA typing was missing for some donors at each locus, association tests included only the typed subset. In the study, some 160 TCR beta chains were listed as associated with cytomegalovirus. In vitro tests confirmed that a few of the cytomegalovirus-associated TCR beta chains recognize cytomegalovirus antigens. According to a later analysis, most CMV-associated TCR beta chains appeared to be HLA-restricted, and the HLA associations seemed to be driven largely by CMV exposure. In a later analysis, HLA-associated TCR beta chains showed more clonal expansion and lower generation probabilities than non-associated chains that were equally common. When HLA alleles, especially DR and DQ, strongly co-occurred, TCR associations were difficult to assign to individual alleles. In a later analysis, around 17,000 TCR beta sequences were associated with specific HLA alleles at a false discovery rate of 0.05. According to the authors, the approach could potentially be generalized to other disease states and immunological phenotypes. A further reported finding was that TCR beta sequences accurately predicted the HLA-A and HLA-B alleles for most subjects in the first cohort. Linkage disequilibrium might explain the correlated functional status among segregating V segments, but an unknown experimental factor could not be ruled out. Immune exposure information for the cohort was limited to CMV serostatus. A later genetic analysis associated a missense DCLRE1C variant with V-gene and J-gene trimming of TCR beta chains, and an independent cohort replicated the association. Most TCR sequences were observed very rarely across donors, whereas some public TCRs were present in many individuals. In a later genetic analysis, fewer N-insertions in productive TCRs were reported among donors in an Asian-associated ancestry cluster than the roughly 700-donor mean. In an earlier analysis of approximately 590 of the donors, most TCR beta V segments appeared in productive rearrangements about 90% or about 30% of the time, broadly matching IMGT annotations. A cluster of highly shared sequence variants was judged likely to represent a technical artifact of the sequencing pipeline. In this cohort, only TCR beta chains were sequenced, and detectable features were limited by the absence of alpha or paired-chain data. Presence/absence analyses assumed roughly uniform sequencing depth across donors, an assumption that may not hold. In both the original and validation cohorts, the classifier was reported to diagnose cytomegalovirus status with high specificity and sensitivity. A later analysis found that TCR association rates varied across HLA loci, with DRB1 alleles showing the most associated TCRs and HLA-C alleles the fewest.

The clonotype was recovered from a girl aged 2-10 years in good health and CMV-seropositive. The chain couples TRBV7-8 to TRBJ1-4; the D gene is perhaps TRBD1, from 5 matching bases. Sequencing was done on a sample of PBMCs. The CDR3 reads CASSLASTGGTNEKLFF. Read as DNA, the sequence is TGTGCCAGCAGCTTAGCATCAACAGGCGGCACTAATGAAAAACTGTTTTTT.